The following is a TCR beta chain sequence with its context. What it binds is not known. The sequenced template was cDNA made from the entire isolated RNA. The repertoire was sequenced with immunoSEQ multiplex PCR; TCRdb's copy has only in-frame clones and lacks some. Here the sample spans about 240,000 clones, approximately 14% being singletons. This specimen comes from a study of beta chain features in type 1 diabetes. Study-wide findings and caveats: All four CD4+ subsets of Type 1 diabetes patients contained TCRB CDR3s that were moderately but significantly shorter. Type 1 diabetes patients showed fewer insertions and more deletions at VDJ junctions.

Sorting with CD45RO/CCR7/CD25/CD127/CD95/CD27 yielded naive, central memory, regulatory and stem-like memory CD4+ cells. The CDR3 runs 12 residues. Trimming took off 0 bases at V and 9 bases at J, with 7 bases between the two ends. The germline V gene has CDR1 SGDLS and CDR2 YYNGEE. This TCR was sampled from a man aged 25-45 years with type 1 diabetes. This chain connects TRBV9 to TRBJ2-1; D call uncertain. The material sequenced was naive CD4+ T cells from blood. CDR3 nucleotide sequence: TGTGCCAGCAGCGTAGGGAGCTCTGAGCAGTTCTTC. This translates into CASSVGSSEQFF.